Reported below is one TCR beta chain. Approximately 2 micrograms of genomic DNA came from cryopreserved PBMCs for TCR beta libraries. Germline V gene data show CDR1 as SNHLY and CDR2 as FYNNEI. The CDR3 loop spans 13 amino acids. V shed 6 bases and J shed 2 bases, with 10 bases lying between them. The data were taken from a study of cytotoxic CD8 clonotypes in ibrutinib-treated CLL. Sequencing was performed with immunoSEQ multiplex PCR; in TCRdb, only in-frame clones are kept and a portion is missing. The data hold roughly 30,000 clones, with approximately 80% observed a single time. The origin of this receptor is a human donor with chronic lymphocytic leukemia. V gene TRBV2 combines with J gene TRBJ2-5, with D perhaps assigned TRBD1 or TRBD2 (5 bases each). This sample comprised PBMCs, obtained after 36 months of ibrutinib treatment. This CDR3 reads CASSRDLQETQYF. As DNA, the CDR3 is TGTGCCAGCAGCCGGGACCTACAAGAGACCCAGTACTTC. Full variable domain (rest looked up from reference TRBV2 and TRBJ2-5): EPEVTQTPSHQVTQMGQEVILRCVPISNHLYFYWYRQILGQKVEFLVSFYNNEISEKSEIFDDQFSVERPDGSNFTLKIRSTKLEDSAMYFCASSRDLQETQYFGPGTRLLVL.